These 31 T cell receptor beta chains were sequenced from one sample in a study of cytomegalovirus exposure and HLA in healthy donors. TCRdb's copy holds only in-frame clones and misses some; the assay was immunoSEQ multiplex PCR. The profile shows under 200,000 clones, around 92% of them singletons. The sample comprised PBMCs. Source of these receptors: a woman aged 18-35 years in good health and CMV-seropositive.

This clone was observed once. CDR3 sequence reads: CASSLAVQEETDTQYF. The CDR3 DNA is TGCGCCAGCAGCTTGGCGGTGCAGGAGGAAACAGATACGCAGTATTTT. The chain recombines TRBV5-1 with TRBJ2-3; D may be TRBD2 (5 bases). The V gene lost 0 bases and the J gene lost 3 bases, with 14 bases spanning the gap. The CDR3 covers 16 residues. Germline assignment: CDR1 SGHRS and CDR2 YFSETQ.

V is TRBV5-1 and J is TRBJ2-7, with no clear D. From germline, CDR1 is SGHRS and CDR2 YFSETQ. V was pared by 1 base and J by 3 bases, with 5 bases between. CDR3 length: 12 residues. This chain's CDR3 is CASSLPNYEQYF. The CDR3 region has the DNA TGCGCCAGCAGCTTGCCCAACTACGAGCAGTACTTC.

V gene TRBV6-5 combines with J gene TRBJ1-1, with 8 positions matching TRBD1. The J segment lost 7 bases and the V segment lost 6 bases, leaving 10 bases of the junction unmatched. The CDR3 is made up of 14 amino acids. Germline lookup yields CDR1 MNHEY and CDR2 SVGAGI. The CDR3, as DNA: TGTGCCAGCAGCCAGACAGGGGTCTATGATGAAGCTTTCTTT. As protein: CASSQTGVYDEAFF.

The gene calls are TRBV27 and TRBJ2-2, with TRBD2 identical over 13 bases. Trimming removed 4 bases from V and 6 bases from J; junction bases left unmatched: 5. Germline CDR1 MNHEY, CDR2 SMNVEV (reference sequence). The CDR3 sequence is 16 residues long. CDR3 nucleotide sequence: TGTGCCAGCAGTTCCGGACTAGCGGGAGTTTCCGGGGAGCTGTTTTTT. Translation: CASSSGLAGVSGELFF.

The V gene is TRBV7-8, the J gene TRBJ2-7, with D possibly matching TRBD1 (6 bases). Trimming cost V 5 bases and J 0 bases, with 20 bases left between them. Germline V gene lookup returns CDR1 SGHVS and CDR2 FQNEAQ. The CDR3 runs to 17 residues. Here the CDR3 DNA reads TGTGCCAGCAGCGCACAAGTAGGGGGTAGCTTCTCCTACGAGCAGTACTTC. Translation: CASSAQVGGSFSYEQYF. Looking up the rest from reference TRBV7-8 and TRBJ2-7 gives the full variable domain: GAGVSQSPRYKVAKRGQDVALRCDPISGHVSLFWYQQALGQGPEFLTYFQNEAQLDKSGLPSDRFFAERPEGSVSTLKIQRTQQEDSAVYLCASSAQVGGSFSYEQYFGPGTRLTVT.

CDR3 coding DNA: TGTGCCAGCAGTCGCCAGGGGGACAGGGGTGGGAATGAGCAGTTCTTC. Residues: CASSRQGDRGGNEQFF. The gene calls are TRBV4-2 and TRBJ2-1; 10 bases line up with TRBD1. CDR1 is LGHNA and CDR2 is YNFKEQ in the germline V gene. CDR3 length: 16 residues. Unmatched junction bases numbered 12, after V lost 6 bases and J lost 7 bases.

The gene calls are TRBV18 and TRBJ2-7, with D perhaps matching TRBD1 (6 bases). The CDR3 sequence is 16 residues long. Germline CDR1 is KGHSH and CDR2 is LQKENI. V was clipped by 0 bases and J by 1 base, with 13 bases between them. The CDR3 protein is CASSPPKGQPSYEQYF. CDR3 nucleotides: TGTGCCAGCTCACCACCGAAAGGACAGCCGTCCTACGAGCAGTACTTC.

The chain carries TRBV4-3 and TRBJ1-4, with 9 bases identical to TRBD1. V shed 0 bases and J 5 bases; nucleotides not matched to a gene: 1. The CDR3 consists of 15 residues. Per the germline V gene, CDR1 is LGHNA and CDR2 is YSLEER. Here the CDR3 DNA reads TGCGCCAGCAGCCAAGAAGGGACAGGGAATGAAAAACTGTTTTTT. Translation gives CASSQEGTGNEKLFF.

V usage is TRBV4-1 and J usage is TRBJ2-7, with TRBD2 identical over 15 bases. The J segment lost 7 bases and the V segment lost 4 bases, leaving 8 bases of the junction unmatched. Germline-derived CDR1 and CDR2 are MGHRA and YSYEKL. The CDR3 consists of 16 residues. CDR3 in amino acids: CASSLGGLAGGREQYF. The DNA for the CDR3 is TGCGCCAGCAGCCTGGGAGGACTAGCGGGAGGGCGAGAGCAGTACTTC.

This chain uses TRBV4-2 with TRBJ2-5; 7 positions match TRBD1. The ends lost 4 bases at V and 5 bases at J; junction bases unmatched: 7. The CDR3 contains 14 residues. CDR1 is LGHNA and CDR2 is YNFKEQ in the germline V gene. The CDR3 loop reads CASSLRQGGETQYF. The CDR3 nucleotides read TGTGCCAGCAGCCTCCGACAGGGTGGGGAGACCCAGTACTTC.

This clone has a handful of counts. V usage is TRBV10-3 and J usage is TRBJ1-5, with 11 positions matching TRBD1. J was trimmed by 5 bases and V by 10 bases; bases with no gene match: 13. Looked up from germline, CDR1 is ENHRY and CDR2 is SYGVKD. The CDR3 runs 16 residues. The CDR3 DNA reads as TGTGCCACCGGACAGGGGGCATTAGGGCGAGATCAGCCCCAGCATTTT. Translating it yields CATGQGALGRDQPQHF.

The chain joins TRBV27 to TRBJ1-5, with D tentatively TRBD1 (5 bases). The CDR3 length is 13 residues. V was clipped by 8 bases and J by 7 bases, with 15 bases between them. From germline, CDR1 is MNHEY and CDR2 SMNVEV (reference sequence). CDR3 in amino acids: CASRTGRQQPQHF. In DNA, the CDR3 is TGTGCCAGCCGTACAGGAAGGCAACAGCCCCAGCATTTT.

The chain employs TRBV19 and TRBJ2-7; D uncertain. The CDR3 consists of 13 residues. In germline, CDR1 is LNHDA, CDR2 SQIVND (reference sequence). V dropped 1 base and J dropped 3 bases, with 7 bases sitting between them. The CDR3 loop is CASSIGRLYEQYF. CDR3 nucleotides: TGTGCCAGTAGTATAGGCAGGCTCTACGAGCAGTACTTC.

The rearrangement uses TRBV28 and TRBJ2-5; TRBD2 agrees at 12 bases. The CDR3 length is 17 residues. Trimming cost V 4 bases and J 0 bases; bases outside gene matches: 6. Germline CDR1 is MDHEN and CDR2 is SYDVKM. CDR3 amino acids: CASSSVPSGRDQETQYF. For the CDR3, the DNA is TGTGCCAGCAGTTCCGTACCTAGCGGGAGGGACCAAGAGACCCAGTACTTC.

The V call is TRBV7-8, the J call TRBJ2-7, with D possibly TRBD1 on 6 matching bases. The CDR3 contains 15 residues. In germline, CDR1 is SGHVS, CDR2 FQNEAQ. V was pared by 1 base and J by 3 bases, with 13 bases between. The CDR3 region has the DNA TGTGCCAGCAGCTTAGGAACAGGGAATGGCTACGAGCAGTACTTC. Protein: CASSLGTGNGYEQYF.

The chain carries TRBV15 and TRBJ2-3; 7 nucleotides align to TRBD1. Germline trimming cut 5 bases from V and 0 bases from J; bases unmatched to any gene: 8. The germline CDR1 and CDR2 sequences are LNHNV and YYDKDF (reference sequence). This CDR3 is built from 16 residues. DNA of the CDR3: TGTGCCACCAGCCCCGCCGGGGACAGTAGCACAGATACGCAGTATTTT. This gives the protein CATSPAGDSSTDTQYF.

V and J are TRBV2 and TRBJ2-5; 8 nucleotides match TRBD1. Germline values: CDR1 SNHLY, CDR2 FYNNEI. With 7 bases clipped from V and 5 bases from J, the junction kept 12 bases outside the gene matches. CDR3 length: 15 amino acids. CDR3 protein: CASTTGQGNRETQYF. Here the CDR3 DNA reads TGTGCCAGCACCACTGGACAGGGAAATAGGGAGACCCAGTACTTC.

The chain is built from TRBV9 and TRBJ2-3; TRBD1 is a possible D gene (5 bases). This CDR3 comprises 15 residues. Trimming cost V 2 bases and J 2 bases, with 12 bases left between them. Germline V gives CDR1 SGDLS, CDR2 YYNGEE. Written as DNA, the CDR3 is TGTGCCAGCAGCGTCCGACAGTCAAACACAGATACGCAGTATTTT. It is translated as CASSVRQSNTDTQYF.

The chain has TRBV4-3 and TRBJ1-4; D is unresolved. From germline, CDR1 is LGHNA and CDR2 YSLEER. The CDR3 covers 13 residues. V shed 0 bases and J shed 11 bases, with 10 bases lying between them. CDR3 residues: CASSQDSAEKLFF. In DNA form, the CDR3 reads TGCGCCAGCAGCCAAGATAGCGCAGAGAAACTGTTTTTT.

This clone was seen more than once but under ten times. The gene calls are TRBV30 and TRBJ1-1, with D maybe TRBD1 (5 bases). The CDR3 consists of 14 residues. V lost 7 bases and J lost 0, with 15 bases in between. Per germline, CDR1 GTSNPN and CDR2 SVGIG (reference sequence). The CDR3 loop reads CAFQLGGMNTEAFF. The CDR3 DNA follows: TGTGCCTTCCAATTGGGGGGTATGAACACTGAAGCTTTCTTT.

The V call is TRBV28, the J call TRBJ2-7, with 7 bases identical to TRBD1. CDR1 is MDHEN and CDR2 is SYDVKM in the germline V gene. The CDR3 length is 15 residues. The ends lost 5 bases at V and 1 base at J; junction bases unmatched: 8. CDR3 sequence reads: CASSGQWDSSYEQYF. The CDR3 coding sequence is TGTGCCAGCAGTGGGCAATGGGACAGTTCCTACGAGCAGTACTTC. Supplemented by reference TRBV28 and TRBJ2-7, the full variable domain reads DVKVTQSSRYLVKRTGEKVFLECVQDMDHENMFWYRQDPGLGLRLIYFSYDVKMKEKGDIPEGYSVSREKKERFSLILESASTNQTSMYLCASSGQWDSSYEQYFGPGTRLTVT.

The V and J genes are TRBV7-9 and TRBJ2-7; no reliable D call. Germline CDR1 and CDR2: SEHNR and FQNEAQ (reference sequence). V was trimmed by 5 bases and J by 6 bases, leaving 11 bases between them. The CDR3 totals 12 residues. DNA of the CDR3: TGTGCCAGCAGCCCCTCTAGAACCGAGCAGTACTTC. This encodes CASSPSRTEQYF.

The chain employs TRBV20-1 and TRBJ2-3, with 7 bases lining up with TRBD1. CDR1 DFQATT and CDR2 SNEGSKA come from the germline V gene (reference sequence). V gave up 6 bases and J gave up 7 bases; unmatched junction bases: 4. The CDR3 extends over 11 amino acids. In nucleotides, the CDR3 is TGCAGTGCAGCGACAGGGTATACGCAGTATTTT. This translates into CSAATGYTQYF.

This clone has only a few counts. The chain carries TRBV4-3 and TRBJ1-3, with D hard to call. CDR1 and CDR2 (germline): LGHNA, YSLEER. The length of the CDR3 is 15 residues. Trimming stripped 1 base from V and 3 bases from J, with 10 bases between. As DNA, the CDR3 is TGCGCCAGCAGCCAAGGGTCAGGAGGTGGAAACACCATATATTTT. Amino acids: CASSQGSGGGNTIYF.

The CDR3 DNA reads TGTGCCAGCTCACCTCGACTAGCGAGAGACAATGAGCAGTTCTTC. It codes for CASSPRLARDNEQFF. This chain joins TRBV18 and TRBJ2-1; 8 nucleotides line up with TRBD2. Germline V gene data show CDR1 as KGHSH and CDR2 as LQKENI. Germline trimming cut 3 bases from V and 5 bases from J; bases unmatched to any gene: 6. The CDR3 spans 15 residues.

This clone was seen only once. This sequence joins TRBV7-9 and TRBJ1-1; D is perhaps TRBD1 (5 bases). The germline V gene has CDR1 SEHNR and CDR2 FQNEAQ (reference sequence). The CDR3 has 12 amino acids. The V end lost 1 base, the J end lost 10 bases, and 10 bases lay between the germline ends. Written as DNA, the CDR3 is TGTGCCAGCAGCTTAGGGGCAGGGCTAGCTTTCTTT. Amino acids: CASSLGAGLAFF.

This sequence joins TRBV28 and TRBJ2-7, with TRBD2 identical over 9 bases. CDR1 is MDHEN, CDR2 SYDVKM, per germline. V was clipped by 5 bases and J by 3 bases; unmatched bases: 14. This CDR3 has 17 amino acids. CDR3 protein: CASSPQSMTSGFYEQYF. CDR3 in DNA: TGTGCCAGCAGTCCCCAATCGATGACTAGCGGATTCTACGAGCAGTACTTC.

The chain is built from TRBV7-3 and TRBJ1-1; no clear D gene. Per the germline V gene, CDR1 is SGHTA and CDR2 is FQGTGA. The CDR3 runs 13 residues. Between the trimmed V and J ends, which lost 2 bases and 8 bases, there was a span of 12 bases. Here the CDR3 DNA reads TGTGCCAGCAGCTTATCCTCGGGAGGGGAAGCTTTCTTT. Residues: CASSLSSGGEAFF.

The chain carries TRBV9 and TRBJ2-2; no clear D gene. V was shortened by 4 bases and J by 2 bases, with 27 bases between the two germline ends. CDR3 length equals 20 residues. CDR1 is SGDLS and CDR2 is YYNGEE in the germline V gene. The CDR3 loop reads CASSSSGRPPAHLNTGELFF. CDR3 nucleotides: TGTGCCAGCAGCTCGTCGGGTAGGCCTCCAGCCCACCTTAACACCGGGGAGCTGTTTTTT. The whole variable domain, remainder taken from reference TRBV9 and TRBJ2-2, is DSGVTQTPKHLITATGQRVTLRCSPRSGDLSVYWYQQSLDQGLQFLIQYYNGEERAKGNILERFSAQQFPDLHSELNLSSLELGDSALYFCASSSSGRPPAHLNTGELFFGEGSRLTVL.

The chain combines TRBV19 with TRBJ2-7; 11 bases fit TRBD2. The CDR3 covers 14 residues. Germline CDR1 and CDR2: LNHDA and SQIVND (reference sequence). The ends lost 5 bases at V and 4 bases at J; junction bases unmatched: 4. This CDR3 reads CASSPGTSGYEQYF. The CDR3 DNA is TGTGCCAGTAGTCCCGGGACTAGCGGTTACGAGCAGTACTTC.

The chain has TRBV5-4 and TRBJ2-7; D is possibly TRBD1 (5 bases). Trimming took off 4 bases at V and 1 base at J, with 18 bases between the two ends. The CDR3 has 16 residues. The germline CDR1 and CDR2 sequences are SGHNT and YYREEE (reference sequence). The DNA for the CDR3 is TGTGCCAGCAGCCCCGACCTAGTTGGGGCGTCCTACGAGCAGTACTTC. This codes for CASSPDLVGASYEQYF.